These 2 T cell receptor beta chains were sequenced from one sample in a study of T-cell reconstitution after alpha-beta-depleted transplantation in children. Preparation of the TCRbeta library used unique molecular identifiers. TCRdb itself ran the PCR reads through MiXCR, one entry per CDR3 protein. Of hundreds of thousands of distinct CDR3 sequences listed, roughly 15% are singletons. The sample was PBMCs from the stem cell graft donor, taken from the stem cell graft. The receptor source for this set is a human donor who donated a stem cell graft to a child with acute myeloid leukemia.

This clonotype was found many times. The CDR3 DNA is TGCGCCAGCGCAGAGGCCCATGAGCAGTTCTTC. Its protein product is CASAEAHEQFF. The J gene is TRBJ2-1, the V gene TRBV5-1, with D unresolved. The germline V gene encodes CDR1 SGHRS and CDR2 YFSETQ. This CDR3 has 11 residues. Between the trimmed V and J ends, which lost 7 bases and 8 bases, there was a span of 10 bases.

On this clonotype: Since a much larger clone is just one base distant, this may be a read error. The rearrangement uses TRBV7-2 and TRBJ2-7; D gene ambiguous. The V gene lost 5 bases and the J gene lost 2 bases, with 19 bases spanning the gap. The germline V gene encodes CDR1 SGHTA and CDR2 FQGNSA. The CDR3 is 16 amino acids. CDR3 in DNA: TGTGCCAGCAGCCTCGTGGGTAGGGAACCGCCCTACGAGCAGTACTTC. It is translated as CASSLVGREPPYEQYF.